The clone carrying this TCR beta chain was seen a few times. This entry comes from a study of T-cell memory formation after mild COVID-19. Germline lookup yields CDR1 SGHDN and CDR2 FVKESK. Losses at the gene ends were 3 bases for V and 6 bases for J; bases not matched to a gene: 9. This CDR3 is built from 15 residues. MiXCR was run by TCRdb on the 5' RACE reads, yielding one entry per CDR3 protein. The sample includes 250,000 to 350,000 distinct CDR3 sequences, roughly 13% of them seen just once. The receptor was isolated from a man younger than 35 who had mild COVID-19 (a few samples of this study predate the infection). Cell type and time point are not known. The sample comprised PBMCs or a T cell subset sorted from them (not recorded which). The chain joins TRBV14 to TRBJ2-7; TRBD1 matches at 9 bases. CDR3 DNA: TGTGCCAGCAGCCAGATCGACAGGGGGATATTCGAGCAGTACTTC. Residues: CASSQIDRGIFEQYF.